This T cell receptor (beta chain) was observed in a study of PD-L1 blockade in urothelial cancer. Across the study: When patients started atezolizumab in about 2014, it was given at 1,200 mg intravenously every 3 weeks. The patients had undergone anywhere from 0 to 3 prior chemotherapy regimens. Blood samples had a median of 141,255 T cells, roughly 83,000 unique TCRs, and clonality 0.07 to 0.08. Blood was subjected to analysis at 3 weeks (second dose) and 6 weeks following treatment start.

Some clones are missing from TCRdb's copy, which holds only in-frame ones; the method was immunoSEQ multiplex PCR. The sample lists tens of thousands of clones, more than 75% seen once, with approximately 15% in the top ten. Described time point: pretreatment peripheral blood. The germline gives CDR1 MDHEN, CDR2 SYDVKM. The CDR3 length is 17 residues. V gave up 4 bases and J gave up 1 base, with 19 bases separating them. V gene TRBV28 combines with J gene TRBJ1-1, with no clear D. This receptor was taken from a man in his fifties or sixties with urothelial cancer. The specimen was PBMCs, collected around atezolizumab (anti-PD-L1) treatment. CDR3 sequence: CASSSWGARGKNTEAFF. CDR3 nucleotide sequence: TGTGCCAGCAGTTCCTGGGGAGCACGAGGAAAGAACACTGAAGCTTTCTTT.